The T cell receptor (beta chain) under discussion was sequenced for a study of blood T cell repertoires in COVID-19. Study-level information: The cDNA or gDNA used as material had been derived from T cells, B-cell-depleted T cells, or PBMCs.

Original handling: Reference gene primers were amplified, and this amplification served to estimate nucleated cell counts. Data came from immunoSEQ multiplex PCR; TCRdb stores just in-frame clones and leaves some out. The DNA gave D and trimming, while V, J and clone size come from that table. The sample lists 170,000 or so clones; over 75% were seen once. The CDR3 runs 14 residues. Germline values: CDR1 MNHEY, CDR2 SVGAGI. The ends were cut back, 4 bases at V and 5 bases at J, with 15 bases in the middle. This rearrangement joins TRBV6-5 to TRBJ2-7; D ambiguous. What was sequenced was PBMCs or T cells enriched from blood (not recorded which). The TCR originated in a woman aged 45 to 65 who had recovered from COVID-19. DNA for the CDR3: TGTGCCAGCAGTTTATTGGGCCAACCCAACGAGCAGTACTTC. It codes for CASSLLGQPNEQYF.